The present entry profiles one T cell receptor beta chain with its context. Its cognate antigen is unknown. Relative to the germline gene, one junction end is altered; a read error may explain this. This record belongs to a study of tumor-infiltrating lymphocytes in primary liver carcinoma. Study-wide context: T1-T3 N0M0 was the stage of the tumors, which were roughly 4 to 10 cm across.

TCR beta cDNA came from 400 to 500 ng total RNA, primed with a constant-region primer. What produced the TCR beta libraries was three nested multiplex PCR rounds using slightly modified ARM-PCR. TRBV1-TRBV30 forward primers and a C-beta reverse primer were used in the first two PCR rounds, which each ran for about 10 cycles. TCRdb re-called the multiplex PCR reads through MiXCR, storing one row per CDR3 protein. The repertoire has roughly 57,000 distinct CDR3 sequences, just over 70% of them found once; the top ten carry approximately 54%. For each extraction, RNA and DNA were obtained together from 20-30 mg of unsorted bulk tissue. Chronic HBV infection, which was untreated, was present in the patients. Study-level results: Only about 7-24% of top clones appeared in all five tumor regions. Top-250-clone fractions were significantly higher in tumors than in blood (p = 0.039).

Looked up from germline, CDR1 is MGHRA and CDR2 is YSYEKL. The CDR3 consists of 17 residues. Sequenced material: liver tumor tissue from sampling region 2. Regarding subset: tumor region T2, inferior pole. This sequence was found in a man aged 40-49 years with primary liver carcinoma and hepatitis B virus infection. This chain links TRBV4-1 with TRBJ2-6; 7 positions agree with TRBD1. DNA for the CDR3: TGCGCCAGCAGCCAACGAAGGACAGGCTATGGGGCCAACGCCCTGACTTTC. It encodes CASSQRRTGYGANALTF.